This T cell receptor beta chain was sequenced for a study of T-cell reconstitution after alpha-beta-depleted transplantation in children. Overall study findings and caveats: T-cell numbers and diversity one year post-transplant derived largely from freshly generated T cells.

This clonotype was detected a few times. Antigen specificity is unknown. A TCRbeta library incorporating unique molecular identifiers was prepared. TCRdb independently ran MiXCR on the PCR reads; one entry per CDR3 protein. This table has about a million distinct CDR3 sequences, roughly 29% appearing once. Germline CDR1 is SGHRS and CDR2 is YFSETQ. The CDR3 contains 14 residues. V lost 1 base to trimming and J lost 5 bases, with 12 bases between them. The input for sequencing was PBMCs, mostly from graft donor cells, taken 360 days after TCRalphabeta/CD19-depleted stem cell transplant. This receptor was identified in a boy in the first two years of life who had a stem cell transplant for SCID, so the T cells may come from the graft donor. This chain links TRBV5-1 with TRBJ2-5; D gene ambiguous. The CDR3 reads CASSLSVWLETQYF. The CDR3 DNA follows: TGCGCCAGCAGCTTGTCGGTGTGGCTGGAGACCCAGTACTTC.